The 4 T cell receptor beta chains reported below all come from one sample, sequenced in a study of CD8 T cells in Susac syndrome. RNA was extracted with the RNeasy kit, and a quantity of roughly 0.5 to 1 ug was reverse transcribed using random hexamers. Each CDR3 protein gets one entry after TCRdb re-called the immunoSEQ multiplex PCR reads with MiXCR. This sample carries some 140,000 distinct CDR3 sequences, approximately 95% of them seen once, and the ten largest clones take 0.18%. Input material: CD8+ T cells from PBMCs. The receptors shown here come from a human donor with Susac syndrome.

This sequence joins TRBV12-5 and TRBJ2-1; possible D gene TRBD1, 5 bases. V was trimmed by 1 base and J by 6 bases, leaving 10 bases between them. There are 14 residues in the CDR3. Germline V CDR1 and CDR2: LGHNT, FRNRAP. The CDR3 sequence: CASGLGETANEQFF. The CDR3 DNA sequence: TGTGCTAGTGGTTTGGGAGAGACAGCCAATGAGCAGTTCTTC.

This chain joins TRBV3-1 and TRBJ2-3, with D perhaps TRBD2 (5 bases). The germline V gene has CDR1 LGHDT and CDR2 YNNKEL (reference sequence). V was trimmed by 4 bases and J by 2 bases, leaving 13 bases between them. The CDR3 runs to 15 residues. As DNA, the CDR3 is TGTGCCAGCAGCCCGCTCGGGGAAAACACAGATACGCAGTATTTT. It codes for CASSPLGENTDTQYF.

The V call is TRBV27, the J call TRBJ2-1; 13 bases match TRBD2. Germline lookup yields CDR1 MNHEY and CDR2 SMNVEV (reference sequence). V shed 5 bases, J shed 4 bases, and the junction held 5 bases outside the gene matches. This CDR3 has 16 amino acids. The CDR3 here is CASSVGTSGIYNEQFF. The DNA for the CDR3 is TGTGCCAGCAGTGTCGGGACTAGCGGGATATACAATGAGCAGTTCTTC.

This rearrangement joins TRBV28 to TRBJ2-3; TRBD2 is a possible D gene (6 bases). Germline V CDR1 and CDR2: MDHEN, SYDVKM. This CDR3 comprises 15 residues. The V end lost 2 bases, the J end lost 1 base, and 10 bases lay between the germline ends. The CDR3 is CASSLTGSGTDTQYF. The DNA for the CDR3 is TGTGCCAGCAGTTTAACCGGGAGTGGCACAGATACGCAGTATTTT.